Presented here are 28 T cell receptor beta chains from one specimen sequenced in a study of blood T cell repertoires in COVID-19. This table comes from immunoSEQ multiplex PCR, and its TCRdb copy is limited to in-frame clones, with some not included. The data hold tens of thousands of clones, with about four fifths observed a single time. The sequencing input was peripheral blood. The source is a human donor in a cohort sampled during active COVID-19.

This clone has a handful of counts. The genes are TRBV2 and TRBJ2-7, with 8 nucleotides matching TRBD2. CDR1 and CDR2 from the germline V gene are SNHLY and FYNNEI. The V segment lost 5 bases and the J segment 7 bases; nucleotides outside the gene matches: 10. The CDR3 length is 14 residues. The CDR3: CASSSSSGGGEQYF. The CDR3 bases are TGTGCCAGCAGTTCATCATCCGGGGGGGGAGAGCAGTACTTC.

The CDR3 protein is CASSLQGLATDTQYF. CDR3 DNA: TGTGCCAGCAGCTTACAGGGACTAGCTACAGATACGCAGTATTTT. The chain is built from TRBV11-2 and TRBJ2-3; TRBD2 agrees at 9 bases. Germline trimming cut 2 bases from V and 3 bases from J; bases unmatched to any gene: 3. This CDR3 comprises 15 residues. The germline V gene encodes CDR1 SGHAT and CDR2 FQNNGV. Drawing the rest from reference TRBV11-2 and TRBJ2-3, the complete variable domain is EAGVAQSPRYKIIEKRQSVAFWCNPISGHATLYWYQQILGQGPKLLIQFQNNGVVDDSQLPKDRFSAERLKGVDSTLKIQPAKLEDSAVYLCASSLQGLATDTQYFGPGTRLTVL.

This clone was observed once. The chain combines TRBV18 with TRBJ2-5; 7 bases are shared with TRBD2. The CDR3 is 13 residues long. V gave up 4 bases and J gave up 5 bases; unmatched junction bases: 4. CDR1 and CDR2 (germline): KGHSH, LQKENI. CDR3 protein: CASSLGGSETQYF. For the CDR3, the DNA is TGTGCCAGCTCACTAGGCGGGAGCGAGACCCAGTACTTC.

This clone was counted only a few times. The CDR3 DNA sequence: TGCGCCAGCAGCTTGCAGGCAGGGAAGGAATATGGCTACACCTTC. Amino acids: CASSLQAGKEYGYTF. This chain uses TRBV5-1 with TRBJ1-2, with D maybe TRBD1 (5 bases). V dropped 1 base and J dropped 5 bases, with 15 bases sitting between them. The germline V gene encodes CDR1 SGHRS and CDR2 YFSETQ. This CDR3 spans 15 amino acids.

In regard to this clone: Compared with germline, one end of the junction differs, possibly owing to a read error. The chain employs TRBV11-3 and TRBJ2-1, with 7 positions matching TRBD1. Germline V gives CDR1 SGHNT, CDR2 YENEEA. This CDR3 has 12 residues. The CDR3: CASSTTGAGFVF. As DNA, the CDR3 is TGTGCCAGCAGCACTACAGGGGCCGGTTTCGTCTTC.

V is TRBV28 and J is TRBJ1-2; D is unresolved. Germline V gives CDR1 MDHEN, CDR2 SYDVKM. V dropped 3 bases and J dropped 2 bases, with 7 bases sitting between them. The CDR3 totals 13 residues. The CDR3 reads CASSLRGNYGYTF. CDR3 nucleotides: TGTGCCAGCAGTTTGAGAGGGAACTATGGCTACACCTTC.

V usage is TRBV30 and J usage is TRBJ1-3; a weak D match, TRBD1 (6 bases). V lost 0 bases to trimming and J lost 8 bases, with 20 bases between them. CDR1 and CDR2 (germline): GTSNPN, SVGIG (reference sequence). The CDR3 sequence is 16 residues long. The CDR3: CAWSVQHRFPGDTIYF. Written as DNA, the CDR3 is TGTGCCTGGAGTGTACAACACAGGTTCCCAGGGGACACCATATATTTT.

The rearrangement links TRBV19 to TRBJ2-1; unclear D gene. CDR3 length equals 13 residues. Germline V gives CDR1 LNHDA, CDR2 SQIVND (reference sequence). V gave up 3 bases and J gave up 4 bases, with 7 bases separating them. The CDR3 region is CASSIARYNEQFF. The CDR3 nucleotides read TGTGCCAGTAGTATTGCTAGGTACAATGAGCAGTTCTTC.

J is TRBJ1-4 and V is TRBV5-1; TRBD1 is a possible D gene (5 bases). This CDR3 has 14 residues. Germline values: CDR1 SGHRS, CDR2 YFSETQ. With 2 bases removed from V and 6 bases from J, the gap between germline ends came to 11 bases. CDR3 protein: CASSLRGPDEKLFF. For the CDR3, the DNA is TGCGCCAGCAGCTTAAGGGGCCCAGATGAAAAACTGTTTTTT.

V and J are TRBV28 and TRBJ1-6; possibly TRBD1 for D (6 bases). CDR1 is MDHEN and CDR2 is SYDVKM in the germline V gene. V dropped 7 bases and J dropped 0 bases, with 16 bases sitting between them. The CDR3 is 17 amino acids. The CDR3: CASTPGGPSSYNSPLHF. In DNA form, the CDR3 reads TGTGCCAGCACCCCGGGGGGGCCGAGCTCCTATAATTCACCCCTCCACTTT.

The chain couples TRBV9 to TRBJ2-4, with 9 bases fitting TRBD1. The length of the CDR3 is 13 residues. Germline CDR1 is SGDLS and CDR2 is YYNGEE. V was pared by 3 bases and J by 7 bases, with 2 bases of the junction left unmatched. Written as DNA, the CDR3 is TGTGCCAGCAGCGGGGACAGGGTTAACATTCAGTACTTC. Its protein is CASSGDRVNIQYF.

The chain links TRBV11-2 to TRBJ2-7, with D perhaps matching TRBD2 (6 bases). The CDR3 spans 15 residues. The germline V gene has CDR1 SGHAT and CDR2 FQNNGV. V was cut by 3 bases and J by 1 base, with 13 bases left in between. The CDR3 reads CASSFGGASSYEQYF. Here the CDR3 DNA reads TGTGCCAGCAGCTTCGGGGGAGCCTCTTCCTACGAGCAGTACTTC. The full variable domain, completed using reference TRBV11-2 and TRBJ2-7, is EAGVAQSPRYKIIEKRQSVAFWCNPISGHATLYWYQQILGQGPKLLIQFQNNGVVDDSQLPKDRFSAERLKGVDSTLKIQPAKLEDSAVYLCASSFGGASSYEQYFGPGTRLTVT.

This rearrangement joins TRBV21-1 to TRBJ1-5. TRBV21-1 counts as a pseudogene. This CDR3 comprises 19 residues. CDR3 sequence reads: CASSKERPRGFNSNQPQHF. CDR3 nucleotides: TGTGCCAGCAGCAAAGAGCGGCCCCGAGGGTTTAATAGCAATCAGCCCCAGCATTTT.

The chain has TRBV7-9 and TRBJ2-1, with unresolved D. The CDR3 is 13 amino acids. V was trimmed by 6 bases and J by 14 bases, leaving 20 bases between them. Germline-derived CDR1 and CDR2 are SEHNR and FQNEAQ (reference sequence). CDR3 sequence reads: CASSLRLLEVEFF. The CDR3 nucleotides read TGTGCCAGCAGTTTGCGACTCCTCGAAGTGGAGTTCTTC.

This chain connects TRBV23-1 to TRBJ1-6, with TRBD1 as a possible D gene (5 bases). TRBV23-1 is an open reading frame whose function is uncertain. CDR3 length: 20 residues. V lost 3 bases, J lost 10 bases, and 31 bases lay in between. CDR3 residues: CASSHWVVGGKAFRYSPLHF. The CDR3 DNA follows: TGCGCCAGCAGTCATTGGGTAGTGGGGGGTAAAGCCTTTCGGTACTCACCCCTCCACTTT.

V gene TRBV7-9 combines with J gene TRBJ2-2; a weak D match, TRBD1 (7 bases). Germline lookup yields CDR1 SEHNR and CDR2 FQNEAQ (reference sequence). The length of the CDR3 is 15 residues. The V end lost 6 bases, the J end lost 0 bases, and 11 bases lay between the germline ends. CDR3 residues: CASSAGQTNTGELFF. In DNA, the CDR3 is TGTGCCAGCAGTGCGGGACAGACGAACACCGGGGAGCTGTTTTTT.

The chain joins TRBV5-1 to TRBJ2-7, with D uncertain. The CDR3 runs 15 residues. V gave up 0 bases and J gave up 3 bases, with 13 bases separating them. The V gene's germline CDR1 is SGHRS and CDR2 YFSETQ. The CDR3 region is CASSLGSDTFYEQYF. The DNA of the CDR3 is TGCGCCAGCAGCTTGGGGTCAGATACCTTCTACGAGCAGTACTTC.

This chain connects TRBV5-1 to TRBJ1-4, with D possibly matching TRBD1 (5 bases). V gave up 2 bases and J gave up 0 bases, with 8 bases separating them. Germline V gene lookup returns CDR1 SGHRS and CDR2 YFSETQ. The length of the CDR3 is 15 residues. CDR3 DNA: TGCGCCAGCAGCTTTCAGGGTGCAACTAATGAAAAACTGTTTTTT. It specifies CASSFQGATNEKLFF.

The chain is built from TRBV4-1 and TRBJ1-5; 8 bases fit TRBD1. Germline V gene data show CDR1 as MGHRA and CDR2 as YSYEKL. The V and J ends lost 6 bases and 1 base, in that order; junction bases with no gene match: 5. CDR3 length: 15 amino acids. Written as DNA, the CDR3 is TGCGCCAGCAGGAAGACAGGGGAGAGCAATCAGCCCCAGCATTTT. As protein: CASRKTGESNQPQHF.

J is TRBJ1-1 and V is TRBV5-1, with D possibly matching TRBD1 (6 bases). The V end lost 0 bases, the J end lost 1 base, and 16 bases lay between the germline ends. This CDR3 region has 17 residues. CDR1 is SGHRS, CDR2 YFSETQ, per germline. The DNA of the CDR3 is TGCGCCAGCAGCTTGGCTAAATCCGGGACACAGAACACTGAAGCTTTCTTT. Translation: CASSLAKSGTQNTEAFF.

The chain joins TRBV5-6 to TRBJ2-3, with 13 nucleotides matching TRBD2. Trimming cost V 0 bases and J 0 bases; bases outside gene matches: 4. Germline V gives CDR1 SGHDT, CDR2 YYEEEE. The CDR3 contains 18 residues. CDR3 nucleotides: TGTGCCAGCAGCTTGGTCTCACTAGCGGGAGGGAGCACAGATACGCAGTATTTT. Amino acids: CASSLVSLAGGSTDTQYF.

This clone appeared a single time. As DNA, the CDR3 is TGTGCCAGCTCACCTCCGGACAGGGGAAGGTATGGCTACACCTTC. This gives the protein CASSPPDRGRYGYTF. The chain links TRBV18 to TRBJ1-2, with 9 bases lining up with TRBD1. Germline CDR1 KGHSH, CDR2 LQKENI. This CDR3 region has 15 residues. V was clipped by 3 bases and J by 5 bases; unmatched bases: 7.

This clone was seen just once. This chain connects TRBV11-2 to TRBJ1-1, with D possibly matching TRBD1 (6 bases). This CDR3 is built from 14 residues. Germline CDR1 SGHAT, CDR2 FQNNGV. V was trimmed by 3 bases and J by 2 bases, leaving 10 bases between them. Here the CDR3 DNA reads TGTGCCAGCAGCTTGCGGGGGGCCAACACTGAAGCTTTCTTT. Translated, it gives CASSLRGANTEAFF.

The chain is built from TRBV19 and TRBJ2-2; 10 nucleotides line up with TRBD1. The V gene's germline CDR1 is LNHDA and CDR2 SQIVND (reference sequence). The CDR3 loop spans 16 amino acids. V lost 7 bases to trimming and J lost 0 bases; unmatched junction nucleotides: 5. As DNA, the CDR3 is TGTGCCAGTACCCTGACAGGGGGCCCGAACACCGGGGAGCTGTTTTTT. This gives the protein CASTLTGGPNTGELFF. The full variable domain, its missing parts supplied by reference TRBV19 and TRBJ2-2, is DGGITQSPKYLFRKEGQNVTLSCEQNLNHDAMYWYRQDPGQGLRLIYYSQIVNDFQKGDIAEGYSVSREKKESFPLTVTSAQKNPTAFYLCASTLTGGPNTGELFFGEGSRLTVL.

V gene TRBV24-1 combines with J gene TRBJ2-3; 11 nucleotides match TRBD2. Losses at the gene ends were 4 bases for V and 2 bases for J; bases not matched to a gene: 7. This CDR3 comprises 17 residues. The germline gives CDR1 KGHDR, CDR2 SFDVKD. The CDR3 DNA reads as TGTGCCACCAGTGAAGTGACTAGCGGGGTTGCCACAGATACGCAGTATTTT. It codes for CATSEVTSGVATDTQYF.

The table lists this clone with a count of one. The chain couples TRBV10-2 to TRBJ1-6; no firm D call. V lost 7 bases to trimming and J lost 9 bases, with 16 bases between them. Germline-derived CDR1 and CDR2 are WSHSY and SAAADI. The CDR3 length is 14 residues. CDR3 in DNA: TGCGCCAGCACCCTAGGAAGTATGATTTCACCCCTCCACTTT. It specifies CASTLGSMISPLHF.

The rearrangement joins TRBV6-5 to TRBJ1-3; TRBD1 is a possible D gene (5 bases). The ends were cut back, 6 bases at V and 5 bases at J, with 17 bases in the middle. CDR1 MNHEY and CDR2 SVGAGI come from the germline V gene. CDR3 length: 15 residues. The chain's CDR3 is CASRPLGEERNTIYF. Here the CDR3 DNA reads TGTGCCAGCAGACCCTTAGGGGAAGAACGAAACACCATATATTTT.

The gene calls are TRBV11-2 and TRBJ2-3, with 8 bases that match TRBD2. J was trimmed by 7 bases and V by 6 bases; bases with no gene match: 9. CDR1 is SGHAT, CDR2 FQNNGV, per germline. CDR3 size: 14 residues. The CDR3 DNA sequence: TGTGCCAGCAGTCGAGCGGGAGCGTTGAATACGCAGTATTTT. Protein sequence: CASSRAGALNTQYF.